The 32 T cell receptor beta chains in this list originate from one sample, sequenced in a study of T-cell memory formation after mild COVID-19. TCRdb re-called the 5' RACE reads through MiXCR, storing one row per CDR3 protein. The table lists about 620,000 distinct CDR3 sequences, approximately 18% of them singletons. The sequenced material came from PBMCs or a T cell subset sorted from them (not recorded which). Source of these receptors: an adult woman who had mild COVID-19 (a few samples of this study predate the infection). Cell type and time point are not known.

This clonotype was seen a handful of times. V usage is TRBV5-4 and J usage is TRBJ1-2, with 7 bases aligning to TRBD1. Germline lookup yields CDR1 SGHNT and CDR2 YYREEE (reference sequence). V shed 1 base and J 2 bases; nucleotides not matched to a gene: 5. This CDR3 is 15 amino acids long. CDR3 bases: TGTGCCAGCAGCTTGAACAGGGGCGCCAACTATGGCTACACCTTC. It specifies CASSLNRGANYGYTF.

This clonotype was counted between two and nine times. J is TRBJ2-3 and V is TRBV7-9; D not resolved. V lost 4 bases and J 2 bases, leaving 7 bases between the germline ends. The CDR3 is 13 amino acids. In germline, CDR1 is SEHNR, CDR2 FQNEAQ (reference sequence). The CDR3 DNA reads TGTGCCAGCAGCTCCCTGGCCACAGATACGCAGTATTTT. Translating gives CASSSLATDTQYF.

This clonotype was counted many times. The genes are TRBV7-9 and TRBJ1-2; D uncertain. The CDR3 contains 13 residues. The germline V and J ends were trimmed by 7 bases and 3 bases, with 12 bases remaining between them. Germline-derived CDR1 and CDR2 are SEHNR and FQNEAQ (reference sequence). CDR3: CASTTSTDYGYTF. Written as DNA, the CDR3 is TGTGCCAGCACCACTTCGACGGACTATGGCTACACCTTC.

This clonotype was seen repeatedly, ten times or more. The rearrangement joins TRBV5-1 to TRBJ2-6; D uncertain. Germline-derived CDR1 and CDR2 are SGHRS and YFSETQ. This CDR3 comprises 16 residues. The V end was cut by 4 bases, the J end by 0 bases, with 11 bases between. CDR3 nucleotides: TGCGCCAGCAGCCCCGGGTCCACCTCTGGGGCCAACGTCCTGACTTTC. It yields the protein CASSPGSTSGANVLTF.

This clonotype was detected only a few times. This chain links TRBV5-1 with TRBJ2-1, with D perhaps TRBD1 (7 bases). The CDR3 covers 19 residues. Germline loops: CDR1 SGHRS, CDR2 YFSETQ. V lost 1 base and J lost 7, with 27 bases in between. The CDR3 DNA reads TGCGCCAGCAGCTTGCCGACTCAGGTTCTAGCGCAACAGGGGAATGAGCAGTTCTTC. It codes for CASSLPTQVLAQQGNEQFF. The full variable domain, in which reference TRBV5-1 and TRBJ2-1 provide the parts outside the CDR3, is KAGVTQTPRYLIKTRGQQVTLSCSPISGHRSVSWYQQTPGQGLQFLFEYFSETQRNKGNFPGRFSGRQFSNSRSEMNVSTLELGDSALYLCASSLPTQVLAQQGNEQFFGPGTRLTVL.

The chain's CDR3 is CASSLADHRTNSGYTF. The CDR3 nucleotides are TGCGCCAGCAGCTTGGCCGACCACAGGACGAATTCTGGCTACACCTTC. The gene calls are TRBV5-1 and TRBJ1-2, with D perhaps matching TRBD1 (5 bases). CDR3 length: 16 amino acids. Trimming took off 0 bases at V and 7 bases at J, with 19 bases between the two ends. The germline gives CDR1 SGHRS, CDR2 YFSETQ. Based on the CDR3 plus reference TRBV5-1 and TRBJ1-2, the full variable domain is KAGVTQTPRYLIKTRGQQVTLSCSPISGHRSVSWYQQTPGQGLQFLFEYFSETQRNKGNFPGRFSGRQFSNSRSEMNVSTLELGDSALYLCASSLADHRTNSGYTFGSGTRLTVV.

The chain uses TRBV10-3 and TRBJ2-7, with D possibly TRBD1 on 7 matching bases. Germline V lookup: CDR1 ENHRY, CDR2 SYGVKD. Trimming cost V 6 bases and J 0 bases, with 18 bases left between them. The CDR3 spans 16 residues. CDR3 nucleotides: TGTGCCATCAGGGCCGGCGGAGGGGGCAGCTCCTACGAGCAGTACTTC. Encoded protein: CAIRAGGGGSSYEQYF.

The J gene is TRBJ2-1, the V gene TRBV5-6; D gene unclear. Germline loops: CDR1 SGHDT, CDR2 YYEEEE. The V gene lost 1 base and the J gene lost 0 bases, with 14 bases spanning the gap. CDR3 length: 17 amino acids. The CDR3 spells CASSLSGVPSSYNEQFF. The CDR3 bases are TGTGCCAGCAGCTTGTCAGGCGTCCCTAGCTCCTACAATGAGCAGTTCTTC.

The chain carries TRBV2 and TRBJ1-6; 7 nucleotides match TRBD1. Looked up from germline, CDR1 is SNHLY and CDR2 is FYNNEI. The CDR3 is made up of 14 amino acids. V dropped 3 bases and J dropped 8; count of bases not matched to a gene: 4. CDR3 region: CASSEGTDDSPLHF. CDR3 coding DNA: TGTGCCAGCAGTGAGGGGACAGATGATTCACCCCTCCACTTT.

In this sample, this clonotype turned up a few times. A junction end diverges from the germline sequence, so it may reflect a read error. This chain links TRBV19 with TRBJ1-1; D gene unclear. Germline V lookup: CDR1 LNHDA, CDR2 SQIVND (reference sequence). The CDR3 is 14 amino acids. CDR3 residues: CASSLEALYTEAFF. CDR3 bases: TGTGCCAGTAGTTTAGAAGCCCTTTACACTGAAGCTTTCTTT.

This chain links TRBV7-2 with TRBJ2-7, with 8 bases fitting TRBD2. The CDR3 covers 16 residues. Germline V gives CDR1 SGHTA, CDR2 FQGNSA. The ends lost 2 bases at V and 0 bases at J; junction bases unmatched: 6. The CDR3 DNA is TGTGCCAGCAGCTTAAGGAATAGCGGGACCTCCTACGAGCAGTACTTC. This encodes CASSLRNSGTSYEQYF.

This clonotype has only a few counts. The chain employs TRBV7-3 and TRBJ2-1; a weak D match, TRBD2 (6 bases). The CDR3 consists of 15 residues. The V gene's germline CDR1 is SGHTA and CDR2 FQGTGA. Trimming stripped 2 bases from V and 4 bases from J, with 12 bases between. The CDR3 is CASSLVLGGYNEQFF. The CDR3 nucleotides read TGTGCCAGCAGCTTAGTCCTCGGGGGATACAATGAGCAGTTCTTC. The complete variable domain, with remaining parts taken from reference TRBV7-3 and TRBJ2-1, reads GAGVSQTPSNKVTEKGKYVELRCDPISGHTALYWYRQSLGQGPEFLIYFQGTGAADDSGLPNDRFFAVRPEGSVSTLKIQRTERGDSAVYLCASSLVLGGYNEQFFGPGTRLTVL.

In this sample, this clonotype turned up many times. The rearrangement uses TRBV20-1 and TRBJ2-1, with 9 bases aligning to TRBD1. The CDR3 extends over 13 amino acids. Germline CDR1 is DFQATT and CDR2 is SNEGSKA (reference sequence). The V and J ends lost 7 bases and 9 bases, in that order; junction bases with no gene match: 10. DNA for the CDR3: TGCAGTGTCGAACAGGGGGCGGAGGCTGAGCAGTTCTTC. Translation: CSVEQGAEAEQFF.

The V gene is TRBV20-1, the J gene TRBJ2-7; D possibly corresponds to TRBD1 (5 bases). This CDR3 comprises 13 residues. The germline V gene encodes CDR1 DFQATT and CDR2 SNEGSKA (reference sequence). Deletions cut 2 bases from V and 3 bases from J, with 11 bases between. CDR3 in DNA: TGCAGTGCTAGACAGGGCTTATACTACGAGCAGTACTTC. The encoded protein is CSARQGLYYEQYF.

This chain uses TRBV4-2 with TRBJ2-7; perhaps TRBD2 as D (6 bases). The germline gives CDR1 LGHNA, CDR2 YNFKEQ. This CDR3 is built from 14 residues. Trimming removed 4 bases from V and 6 bases from J, with 16 bases in between. The CDR3: CASSPLGGGSEQYF. The CDR3, as DNA: TGTGCCAGCAGCCCACTCGGGGGAGGCAGCGAGCAGTACTTC.

This sequence joins TRBV12-3 or TRBV12-4 and TRBJ1-2; D gene unclear. This CDR3 spans 13 amino acids. V was trimmed by 1 base and J by 4 bases, leaving 7 bases between them. The CDR3 DNA reads as TGTGCCAGCAGTTTAGGGGCAAGCTATGGCTACACCTTC. It specifies CASSLGASYGYTF.

This clonotype has more than one count but fewer than ten. The V gene is TRBV28, the J gene TRBJ2-3, with a weak D call TRBD2 (7 bases). V lost 7 bases to trimming and J lost 3 bases, with 20 bases between them. The CDR3 totals 16 residues. Per the germline V gene, CDR1 is MDHEN and CDR2 is SYDVKM. In nucleotides, the CDR3 is TGTGCCAGCACAACTGACCGGGGGGCCGGTACAGATACGCAGTATTTT. Translating gives CASTTDRGAGTDTQYF.

This clonotype turned up a few times. V gene TRBV4-2 combines with J gene TRBJ2-7; D not resolved. The CDR3 covers 17 residues. V dropped 1 base and J dropped 1 base, with 17 bases sitting between them. Germline loops: CDR1 LGHNA, CDR2 YNFKEQ. The CDR3 coding sequence is TGTGCCAGCAGCCAAGTCTCCGAGTTTGGACCTTCCTACGAGCAGTACTTC. Translated, it gives CASSQVSEFGPSYEQYF.

This clonotype occurred a few times. V gene TRBV9 combines with J gene TRBJ2-2, with D hard to call. The CDR3 extends over 15 amino acids. Germline V gene sequence: CDR1 SGDLS, CDR2 YYNGEE. V was trimmed by 2 bases and J by 4 bases, leaving 12 bases between them. The CDR3 is CASSVSGRRTGELFF. CDR3 coding DNA: TGTGCCAGCAGCGTCTCGGGCCGACGCACCGGGGAGCTGTTTTTT.

This clonotype was picked up a small number of times. This chain links TRBV5-1 with TRBJ2-5, with D perhaps matching TRBD1 (5 bases). The V gene lost 4 bases and the J gene lost 4 bases, with 20 bases spanning the gap. This CDR3 is built from 16 residues. CDR1 and CDR2 from the germline V gene are SGHRS and YFSETQ. CDR3: CASSKRQTVRRETQYF. Written as DNA, the CDR3 is TGCGCCAGCAGCAAAAGACAGACCGTCAGGCGAGAGACCCAGTACTTC.

This clonotype was seen only a few times. V is TRBV20-1 and J is TRBJ2-3; D may match TRBD1 or TRBD2 (5 bases each). The CDR3 consists of 15 residues. The V and J ends lost 4 bases and 2 bases respectively, with 16 bases between them. CDR1 and CDR2 from the germline V gene are DFQATT and SNEGSKA (reference sequence). As DNA, the CDR3 is TGCAGTGCTACCCCCAACGGGGCGAACACAGATACGCAGTATTTT. Protein product: CSATPNGANTDTQYF.

This clonotype was seen a few times. V gene TRBV5-4 combines with J gene TRBJ1-6, with D possibly being TRBD1 (5 bases). Germline values: CDR1 SGHNT, CDR2 YYREEE (reference sequence). The CDR3 covers 14 residues. V was clipped by 2 bases and J by 7 bases, with 10 bases between them. This CDR3 is CASSFQGGNSPLHF. The CDR3 DNA reads as TGTGCCAGCAGCTTCCAGGGTGGGAATTCACCCCTCCACTTT. Filled out from reference TRBV5-4 and TRBJ1-6, the complete variable domain reads ETGVTQSPTHLIKTRGQQVTLRCSSQSGHNTVSWYQQALGQGPQFIFQYYREEENGRGNFPPRFSGLQFPNYSSELNVNALELDDSALYLCASSFQGGNSPLHFGNGTRLTVT.

A few counts support this clonotype. The chain uses TRBV7-6 and TRBJ1-1; the D is unclear. CDR1 and CDR2 (germline): SGHVS, FNYEAQ. This CDR3 spans 14 amino acids. V was shortened by 3 bases and J by 1 base, with 9 bases between the two germline ends. The CDR3 here is CASSLWGWNTEAFF. For the CDR3, the DNA is TGTGCCAGCAGCTTGTGGGGATGGAACACTGAAGCTTTCTTT. The full variable domain, with the rest looked up from reference TRBV7-6 and TRBJ1-1, is GAGVSQSPRYKVTKRGQDVALRCDPISGHVSLYWYRQALGQGPEFLTYFNYEAQQDKSGLPNDRFSAERPEGSISTLTIQRTEQRDSAMYRCASSLWGWNTEAFFGQGTRLTVV.

This clonotype was picked up a small number of times. The chain couples TRBV7-8 to TRBJ2-7, with D possibly being TRBD1 or TRBD2 (5 bases each). This CDR3 is built from 13 residues. Germline V lookup: CDR1 SGHVS, CDR2 FQNEAQ. Trimming removed 4 bases from V and 6 bases from J, with 13 bases in between. The CDR3 DNA reads as TGTGCCAGCAGCTGGGGACCTCCTAGCGAGCAGTACTTC. It codes for CASSWGPPSEQYF. Together with reference TRBV7-8 and TRBJ2-7, the CDR3 gives the full variable domain: GAGVSQSPRYKVAKRGQDVALRCDPISGHVSLFWYQQALGQGPEFLTYFQNEAQLDKSGLPSDRFFAERPEGSVSTLKIQRTQQEDSAVYLCASSWGPPSEQYFGPGTRLTVT.

This chain uses TRBV7-9 with TRBJ2-4; D is perhaps TRBD1 (5 bases). This CDR3 region has 15 residues. The V end was cut by 1 base, the J end by 1 base, with 8 bases between. Germline loops: CDR1 SEHNR, CDR2 FQNEAQ (reference sequence). The CDR3 protein is CASSLGAGAKNIQYF. The DNA for the CDR3 is TGTGCCAGCAGCTTAGGTGCAGGGGCCAAAAACATTCAGTACTTC. Together with reference TRBV7-9 and TRBJ2-4, the CDR3 gives the full variable domain: DTGVSQNPRHKITKRGQNVTFRCDPISEHNRLYWYRQTLGQGPEFLTYFQNEAQLEKSRLLSDRFSAERPKGSFSTLEIQRTEQGDSAMYLCASSLGAGAKNIQYFGAGTRLSVL.

This clonotype was seen a few times. CDR3 residues: CASSLWQGVTYEQYF. CDR3 nucleotide sequence: TGTGCCAGCAGCTTATGGCAGGGTGTTACCTACGAGCAGTACTTC. This chain links TRBV11-2 with TRBJ2-7; tentatively, D is TRBD1 (5 bases). Germline V gene lookup returns CDR1 SGHAT and CDR2 FQNNGV. Trimming left V 2 bases short and J 2 bases short, with 13 bases between. The CDR3 totals 15 residues.

The chain links TRBV30 to TRBJ1-4, with D uncertain. This CDR3 has 14 amino acids. CDR1 is GTSNPN, CDR2 SVGIG, per germline (reference sequence). Trimming stripped 0 bases from V and 5 bases from J, with 10 bases between. The CDR3 nucleotides are TGTGCCTGGAGTGTCTACGGGTGGAATGAAAAACTGTTTTTT. This gives the protein CAWSVYGWNEKLFF.

The rearrangement uses TRBV12-3 or TRBV12-4 and TRBJ1-1; TRBD1 is a possible D gene (6 bases). The CDR3 is made up of 15 amino acids. V was clipped by 6 bases and J by 0 bases, with 14 bases between them. The CDR3 DNA is TGTGCCAGCAGATCAAGGACAGCCATGAACACTGAAGCTTTCTTT. It specifies CASRSRTAMNTEAFF.

This clonotype has more than one count but fewer than ten. The chain combines TRBV4-2 with TRBJ2-1, with 12 bases lining up with TRBD2. The CDR3 spans 16 residues. The V and J ends lost 0 bases and 5 bases, in that order; junction bases with no gene match: 2. Germline loops: CDR1 LGHNA, CDR2 YNFKEQ. This CDR3 is CASSQDRLAGDNEQFF. CDR3 sequence (DNA): TGTGCCAGCAGCCAAGATAGACTAGCGGGGGACAATGAGCAGTTCTTC.

The rearrangement links TRBV7-2 to TRBJ2-3; 8 positions match TRBD1. Germline V gene lookup returns CDR1 SGHTA and CDR2 FQGNSA. CDR3 length: 17 residues. With V trimmed by 5 bases and J by 1 base, 11 bases remained unmatched. CDR3 in DNA: TGTGCCAGCAGCCCCGGGCAGGGGGCTTGGGGCACAGATACGCAGTATTTT. This gives the protein CASSPGQGAWGTDTQYF.

This clonotype came up many times. V gene TRBV12-3 or TRBV12-4 combines with J gene TRBJ2-7, with D tentatively TRBD1 or TRBD2 (5 bases each). The CDR3 has 12 amino acids. Between the trimmed V and J ends, which lost 0 bases and 6 bases, there was a span of 6 bases. CDR3 sequence reads: CASSLAGGEQYF. The CDR3 DNA follows: TGTGCCAGCAGTTTAGCTGGGGGCGAGCAGTACTTC.

This chain links TRBV20-1 with TRBJ2-5, with D possibly TRBD1 on 6 matching bases. This CDR3 comprises 13 residues. Trimming removed 2 bases at V and 2 bases at J, with 9 bases between. Germline-derived CDR1 and CDR2 are DFQATT and SNEGSKA (reference sequence). CDR3 residues: CSARQGIQETQYF. Written as DNA, the CDR3 is TGCAGTGCTAGACAGGGGATACAAGAGACCCAGTACTTC.